Below, 2 T cell receptor beta chains from the same sample are listed, as sequenced in a study of blood T cell repertoires in COVID-19. TCRdb keeps only in-frame clones here, not all; method: immunoSEQ multiplex PCR. The sample has roughly 99,000 clones; 75% to 95% are singletons. Input material: peripheral blood. All receptors come from a woman in her 30s with acute or convalescent COVID-19.

The rearrangement joins TRBV6-1 to TRBJ2-5, with D unresolved. The germline gives CDR1 MNHNS, CDR2 SASEGT. V lost 3 bases and J 5 bases, leaving 7 bases between the germline ends. This CDR3 region has 12 residues. CDR3 nucleotides: TGTGCCAGCAGTGACCCCTCCGAGACCCAGTACTTC. This translates into CASSDPSETQYF.

The V gene is TRBV13, the J gene TRBJ1-2; possible D gene TRBD1, 6 bases. CDR3 length equals 16 residues. Germline V gene data show CDR1 as PRHDT and CDR2 as FYEKMQ (reference sequence). V dropped 5 bases and J dropped 0 bases, with 16 bases sitting between them. This CDR3 reads CASSPTGLRTNYGYTF. Written as DNA, the CDR3 is TGTGCCAGCAGCCCGACAGGCCTAAGGACTAACTATGGCTACACCTTC.